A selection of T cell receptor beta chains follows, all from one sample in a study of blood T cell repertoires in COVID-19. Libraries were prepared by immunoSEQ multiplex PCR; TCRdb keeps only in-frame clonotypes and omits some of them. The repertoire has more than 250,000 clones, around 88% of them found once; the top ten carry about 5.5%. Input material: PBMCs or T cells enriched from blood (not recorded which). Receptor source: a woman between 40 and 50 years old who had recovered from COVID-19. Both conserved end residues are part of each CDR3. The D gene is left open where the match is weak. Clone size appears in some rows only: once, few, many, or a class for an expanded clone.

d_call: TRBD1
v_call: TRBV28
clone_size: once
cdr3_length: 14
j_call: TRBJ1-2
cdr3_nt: TGTGCCAGCACCATAGGACAGGGCAACTATGGCTACACCTTC
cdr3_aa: CASTIGQGNYGYTF

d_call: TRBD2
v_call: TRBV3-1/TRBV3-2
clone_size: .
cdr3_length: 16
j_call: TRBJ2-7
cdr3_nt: TGTGCCAGCAGCCAGACCCGGGGGGAGGTTTCCTACGAGCAGTACTTC
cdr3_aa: CASSQTRGEVSYEQYF

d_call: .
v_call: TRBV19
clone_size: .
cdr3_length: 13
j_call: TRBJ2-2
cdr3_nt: TGTGCCGGCCGGACTGGGAACACCGGGGAGCTGTTTTTT
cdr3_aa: CAGRTGNTGELFF

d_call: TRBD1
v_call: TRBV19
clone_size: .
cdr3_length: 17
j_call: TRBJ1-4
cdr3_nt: TGTGCCAGTAGTATGGCTCCCCTAGGGGGCCTCAATGAAAAACTGTTTTTT
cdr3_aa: CASSMAPLGGLNEKLFF

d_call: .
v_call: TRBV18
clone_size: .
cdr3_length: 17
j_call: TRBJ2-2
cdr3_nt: TGTGCCAGCTCACCTCAAGGTGGTTCAGGGGTAACCGGGGAGCTGTTTTTT
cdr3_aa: CASSPQGGSGVTGELFF

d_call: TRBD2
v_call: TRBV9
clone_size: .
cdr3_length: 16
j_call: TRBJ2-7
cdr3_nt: TGTGCCAGCAGCCCATCCGGGGGACTAGCCCTTCCAGAGCAGTACTTC
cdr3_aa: CASSPSGGLALPEQYF

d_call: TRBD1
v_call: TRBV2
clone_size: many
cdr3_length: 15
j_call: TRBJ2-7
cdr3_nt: TGTGCCAGCAGTGAAGCGGACCCGGGACAGTACGAGCAGTACTTC
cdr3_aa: CASSEADPGQYEQYF

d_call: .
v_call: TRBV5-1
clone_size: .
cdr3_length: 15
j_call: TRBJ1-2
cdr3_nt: TGCGCCAGCAGCACCGACGTACAGGGTCACTATGGCTACACCTTC
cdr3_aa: CASSTDVQGHYGYTF

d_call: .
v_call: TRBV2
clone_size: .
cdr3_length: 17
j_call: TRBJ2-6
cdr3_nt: TGTGCCAGCAGCCCGGACAGCCCCCTCTCTGGGGCCAACGTCCTGACTTTC
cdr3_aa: CASSPDSPLSGANVLTF

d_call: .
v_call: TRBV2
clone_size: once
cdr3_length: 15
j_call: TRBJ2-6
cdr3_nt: TGTGCCAGCAGGAAGAGGATATCTGGGGCCAACGTCCTGACTTTC
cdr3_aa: CASRKRISGANVLTF

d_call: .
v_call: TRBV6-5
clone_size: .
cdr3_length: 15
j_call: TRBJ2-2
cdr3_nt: TGTGCCAGCAGCGTAACTTACAGTTACACCGGGGAGCTGTTTTTT
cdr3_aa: CASSVTYSYTGELFF

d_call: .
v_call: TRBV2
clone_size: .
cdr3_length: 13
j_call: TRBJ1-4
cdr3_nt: TGTGCCAGCAGTGGCGGGCCCAGGGAAAAACTGTTTTTT
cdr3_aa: CASSGGPREKLFF

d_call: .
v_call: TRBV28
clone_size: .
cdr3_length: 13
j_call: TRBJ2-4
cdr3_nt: TGTGCCAGCGTAGATCTAGCCAAAAACATTCAGTACTTC
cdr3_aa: CASVDLAKNIQYF

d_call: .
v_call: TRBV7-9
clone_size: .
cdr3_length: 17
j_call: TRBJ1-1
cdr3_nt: TGTGCCAGCAGCTTCCCCCTCACCGGGGTTTCGAACACTGAAGCTTTCTTT
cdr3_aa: CASSFPLTGVSNTEAFF

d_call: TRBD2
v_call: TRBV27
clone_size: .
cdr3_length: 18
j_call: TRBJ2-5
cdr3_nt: TGTGCCAGCAGTTCCAGGGCCCCACTAGCGGGAGGTTGGGAGACCCAGTACTTC
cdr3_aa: CASSSRAPLAGGWETQYF

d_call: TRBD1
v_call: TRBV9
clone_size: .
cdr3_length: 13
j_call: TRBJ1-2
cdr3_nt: TGTGCCAGCAGCGCGGGACAGGGGGCTGGCTACACCTTC
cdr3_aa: CASSAGQGAGYTF

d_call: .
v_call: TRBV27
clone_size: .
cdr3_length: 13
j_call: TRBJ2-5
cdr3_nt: TGTGCCAGCAGCGGGGGGCCTCAAGAGACCCAGTACTTC
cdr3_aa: CASSGGPQETQYF

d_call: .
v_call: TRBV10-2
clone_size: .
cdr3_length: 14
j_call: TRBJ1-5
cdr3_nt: TGCGCCAGCAGAAAGGGGGGGAGCAATCAGCCCCAGCATTTT
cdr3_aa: CASRKGGSNQPQHF

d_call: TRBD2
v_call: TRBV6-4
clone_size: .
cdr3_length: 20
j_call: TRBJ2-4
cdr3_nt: TGTGCCAGCCAACCCCACCCCCGGGCGGGAGGGACACTAGCCAAAAACATTCAGTACTTC
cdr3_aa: CASQPHPRAGGTLAKNIQYF

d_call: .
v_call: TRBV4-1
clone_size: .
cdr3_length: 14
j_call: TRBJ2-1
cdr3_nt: TGCGCCAGCAGCCAAGATCTAGTGTACACGGAGCAGTTCTTC
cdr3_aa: CASSQDLVYTEQFF

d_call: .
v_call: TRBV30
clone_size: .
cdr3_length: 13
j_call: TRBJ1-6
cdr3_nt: TGTGCCTGGAGTAACTACAGGGCTGCACCCCTCCACTTT
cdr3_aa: CAWSNYRAAPLHF

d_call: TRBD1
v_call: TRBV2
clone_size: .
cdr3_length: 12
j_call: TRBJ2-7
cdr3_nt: TGTGCCAGCAGTGGGACAGGGGGCGAGCAGTACTTC
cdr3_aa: CASSGTGGEQYF

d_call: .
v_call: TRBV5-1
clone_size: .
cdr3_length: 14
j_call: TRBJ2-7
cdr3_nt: TGCGCCAGCAGCACGGGGGTTAGCGGCTACGAGCAGTACTTC
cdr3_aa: CASSTGVSGYEQYF

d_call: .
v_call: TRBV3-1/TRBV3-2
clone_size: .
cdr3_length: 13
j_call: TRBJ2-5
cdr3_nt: TGTGCCAGCAGCCAGGGGAGGCAGGAGACCCAGTACTTC
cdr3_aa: CASSQGRQETQYF

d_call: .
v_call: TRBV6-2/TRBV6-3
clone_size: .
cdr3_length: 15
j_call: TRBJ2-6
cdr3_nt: TGTGCCAGCAGTCTACTCTATACTGGGGCCAACGTCCTGACTTTC
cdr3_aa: CASSLLYTGANVLTF

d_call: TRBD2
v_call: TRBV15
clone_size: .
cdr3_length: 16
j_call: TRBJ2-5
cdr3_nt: TGTGCCACCAGCAGAGGCGGACTAGCGGGAGAAGAGACCCAGTACTTC
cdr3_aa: CATSRGGLAGEETQYF

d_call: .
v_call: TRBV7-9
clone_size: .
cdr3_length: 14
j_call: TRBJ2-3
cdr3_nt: TGTGCCAGCAGCTTAGGTACCCCCACAGGGACGCAGTATTTT
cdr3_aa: CASSLGTPTGTQYF

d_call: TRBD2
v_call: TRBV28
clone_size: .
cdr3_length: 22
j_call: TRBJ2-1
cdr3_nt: TGTGCCAGCAGTTTCCCGCCCGGGACTAGCGGGACCTTACTTAGCTCCTACAATGAGCAGTTCTTC
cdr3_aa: CASSFPPGTSGTLLSSYNEQFF

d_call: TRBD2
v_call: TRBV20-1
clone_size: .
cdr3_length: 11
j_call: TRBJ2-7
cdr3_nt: TGCCGAGGGACTAGCGGGACCGAGCAGTACTTC
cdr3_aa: CRGTSGTEQYF

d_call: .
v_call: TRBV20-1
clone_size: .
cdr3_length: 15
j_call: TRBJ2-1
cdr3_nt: TGCAGTGCTAGTGGTTTCCCCTCCTCCGACAATGAGCAGTTCTTC
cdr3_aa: CSASGFPSSDNEQFF

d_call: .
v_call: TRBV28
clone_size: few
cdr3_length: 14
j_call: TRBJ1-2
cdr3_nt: TGTGCCAGCAGTTTAGGCAGTACTAACTATGGCTACACCTTC
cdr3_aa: CASSLGSTNYGYTF

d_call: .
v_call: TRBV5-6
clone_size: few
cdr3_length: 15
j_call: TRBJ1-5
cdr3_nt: TGTGCCAGCAGCTTGACCAGGGGTCTTGATCAGCCCCAGCATTTT
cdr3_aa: CASSLTRGLDQPQHF

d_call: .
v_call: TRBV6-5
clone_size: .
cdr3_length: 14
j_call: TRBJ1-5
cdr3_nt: TGTGCCAGCAGTCCCGGACAGCGCAATCAGCCCCAGCATTTT
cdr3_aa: CASSPGQRNQPQHF

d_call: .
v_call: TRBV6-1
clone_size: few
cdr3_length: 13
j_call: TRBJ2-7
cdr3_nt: TGTGCCAGCAGTGAAGGCCGGAGCTACGAGCAGTACTTC
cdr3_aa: CASSEGRSYEQYF

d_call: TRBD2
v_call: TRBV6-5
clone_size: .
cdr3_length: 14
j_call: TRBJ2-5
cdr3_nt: TGTGCCAGCAGAGGCCTAGCGGTTCTCGAGACCCAGTACTTC
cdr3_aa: CASRGLAVLETQYF

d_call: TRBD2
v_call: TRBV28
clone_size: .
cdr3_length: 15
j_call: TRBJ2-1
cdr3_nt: TGTGCCAGCAGCTCCCTAGCGGGAGGGTACAATGAGCAGTTCTTC
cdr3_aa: CASSSLAGGYNEQFF

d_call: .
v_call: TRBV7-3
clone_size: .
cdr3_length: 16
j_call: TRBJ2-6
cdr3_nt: TGTGCCAGCAGCTTAAGGGCTGTGTCCCCGGCCAACGTCCTGACTTTC
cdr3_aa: CASSLRAVSPANVLTF

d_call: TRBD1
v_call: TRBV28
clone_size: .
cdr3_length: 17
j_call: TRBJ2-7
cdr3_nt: TGTGCCAGCAGACGGGGGGCTGGGACAGGGATTGCTTACGAGCAGTACTTC
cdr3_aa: CASRRGAGTGIAYEQYF

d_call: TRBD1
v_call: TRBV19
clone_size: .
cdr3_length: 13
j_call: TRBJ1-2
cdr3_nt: TGTGCCAGTAGTAAAACCCACAGGGGTGGCTACACCTTC
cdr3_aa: CASSKTHRGGYTF

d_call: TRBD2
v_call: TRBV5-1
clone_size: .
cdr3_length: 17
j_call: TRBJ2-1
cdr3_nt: TGCGCCAGCAGCTCGGGACTAGCGGGAGGGCCGCGAAATGAGCAGTTCTTC
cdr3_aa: CASSSGLAGGPRNEQFF

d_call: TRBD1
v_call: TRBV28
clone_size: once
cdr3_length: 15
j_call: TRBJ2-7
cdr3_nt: TGTGCCAGCAGTCCGCGTCAAGGGGGCCCCTACGAGCAGTACTTC
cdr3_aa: CASSPRQGGPYEQYF

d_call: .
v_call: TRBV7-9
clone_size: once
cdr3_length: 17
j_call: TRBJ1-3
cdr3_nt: TGTGCCAGCAGCCCTACGCAGGGGTCCCACTCTGGAAACACCATATATTTT
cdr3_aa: CASSPTQGSHSGNTIYF

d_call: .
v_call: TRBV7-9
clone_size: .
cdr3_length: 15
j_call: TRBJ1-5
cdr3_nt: TGTGCCAGCAGCATCGGGACAACTTTTCCGTCCCCCCAGCATTTT
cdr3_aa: CASSIGTTFPSPQHF

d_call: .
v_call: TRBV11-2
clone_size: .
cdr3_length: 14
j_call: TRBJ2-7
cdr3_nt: TGTGCCAGCAGCGCGGGACAGTTGACCTACGAGCAGTACTTC
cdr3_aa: CASSAGQLTYEQYF

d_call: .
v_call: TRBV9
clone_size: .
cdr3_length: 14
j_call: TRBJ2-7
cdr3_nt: TGTGCCAGCAGCGTAGGCCAGGGGAAGGACGAGCAGTACTTC
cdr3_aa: CASSVGQGKDEQYF

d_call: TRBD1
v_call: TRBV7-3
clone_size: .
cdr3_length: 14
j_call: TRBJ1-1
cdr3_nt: TGTGCCAGCAGACTGACAGGGGGAGACACTGAAGCTTTCTTT
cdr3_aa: CASRLTGGDTEAFF